The 10 T cell receptor beta chains presented below share a single source sample, sequenced in a study of blood T cell repertoires in COVID-19. The table came from immunoSEQ multiplex PCR; TCRdb's copy has only in-frame clones and leaves some out. The sample comprises some 330,000 clones, more than 90% of which are singletons, and around a sixth rests with the top ten. Sequencing was performed on PBMCs or T cells enriched from blood (not recorded which). The receptor set was obtained from a woman younger than 45 who had recovered from COVID-19.

The V call is TRBV7-8, the J call TRBJ2-7, with 11 bases fitting TRBD1. V shed 1 base, J shed 2 bases, and the junction held 1 base outside the gene matches. Germline lookup yields CDR1 SGHVS and CDR2 FQNEAQ. This CDR3 has 15 amino acids. This chain's CDR3 is CASSLVGQGAYEQYF. In nucleotides, the CDR3 is TGTGCCAGCAGCTTAGTGGGACAGGGGGCCTACGAGCAGTACTTC.

This rearrangement joins TRBV9 to TRBJ2-4, with D possibly being TRBD1 (5 bases). Germline V CDR1 and CDR2: SGDLS, YYNGEE. This CDR3 region has 15 residues. The V end lost 3 bases, the J end lost 4 bases, and 14 bases lay between the germline ends. CDR3 bases: TGTGCCAGCAGCGCCTTTAAGGACAAGAAAAACATTCAGTACTTC. This gives the protein CASSAFKDKKNIQYF.

The CDR3 spells CASSLKPTNYGYTF. The CDR3 bases are TGTGCCAGCAGTTTAAAGCCCACGAACTATGGCTACACCTTC. The chain recombines TRBV28 with TRBJ1-2, with unresolved D. This CDR3 has 14 residues. The germline CDR1 and CDR2 sequences are MDHEN and SYDVKM. The V and J ends lost 2 bases and 2 bases respectively, with 9 bases between them.

J is TRBJ2-1 and V is TRBV9; TRBD2 might be the D (5 bases). This CDR3 has 13 amino acids. Germline CDR1 is SGDLS and CDR2 is YYNGEE. V was trimmed by 1 base and J by 9 bases, leaving 11 bases between them. The CDR3 bases are TGTGCCAGCAGCGTATCAACTAGGAGTGAGCAGTTCTTC. Protein product: CASSVSTRSEQFF.

The rearrangement uses TRBV5-1 and TRBJ1-1; 7 bases agree with TRBD1. CDR3 length: 16 residues. The V gene's germline CDR1 is SGHRS and CDR2 YFSETQ. Trimming removed 3 bases from V and 4 bases from J; junction bases left unmatched: 12. CDR3 in DNA: TGCGCCAGCAGCTCCCCCCAGGGGGATAAGAGCACTGAAGCTTTCTTT. Amino acids: CASSSPQGDKSTEAFF. Variable domain in full (rest from reference TRBV5-1 and TRBJ1-1): KAGVTQTPRYLIKTRGQQVTLSCSPISGHRSVSWYQQTPGQGLQFLFEYFSETQRNKGNFPGRFSGRQFSNSRSEMNVSTLELGDSALYLCASSSPQGDKSTEAFFGQGTRLTVV.

This clone has only one observation. V gene TRBV19 combines with J gene TRBJ1-5; D is unresolved. V was cut by 7 bases and J by 7 bases, with 17 bases left in between. The CDR3 is made up of 14 amino acids. Germline assignment: CDR1 LNHDA and CDR2 SQIVND (reference sequence). The CDR3 sequence: CASIKREGEQPQHF. CDR3 sequence (DNA): TGTGCCAGTATTAAGAGGGAGGGCGAGCAGCCCCAGCATTTT.

The chain links TRBV7-3 to TRBJ2-1; 9 nucleotides align to TRBD1. CDR3 size: 14 residues. Germline V lookup: CDR1 SGHTA, CDR2 FQGTGA. V gave up 8 bases and J gave up 9 bases; unmatched junction bases: 11. Here the CDR3 DNA reads TGTGCCAGCTCTAAACAGGGGGCGCCCAGTGAGCAGTTCTTC. Translating it yields CASSKQGAPSEQFF.

The chain has TRBV15 and TRBJ2-5, with D tentatively TRBD1 (6 bases). CDR1 LNHNV and CDR2 YYDKDF come from the germline V gene (reference sequence). The CDR3 spans 14 residues. V was trimmed by 2 bases and J by 2 bases, leaving 9 bases between them. The CDR3: CATSRRTDQETQYF. The CDR3 region has the DNA TGTGCCACCAGCAGACGGACAGATCAAGAGACCCAGTACTTC.

The gene calls are TRBV28 and TRBJ1-5, with no clear D. Germline CDR1 and CDR2: MDHEN and SYDVKM. V lost 6 bases, J lost 3 bases, and 9 bases lay in between. This CDR3 comprises 13 residues. The CDR3 nucleotides read TGTGCCAGCAGCACCGGGGTCAATCAGCCCCAGCATTTT. Its protein is CASSTGVNQPQHF.

The rearrangement uses TRBV12-5 and TRBJ2-3; D is undetermined. The CDR3 has 19 amino acids. The germline V and J ends were trimmed by 0 bases and 1 base, with 20 bases remaining between them. Germline-derived CDR1 and CDR2 are LGHNT and FRNRAP. CDR3 protein: CASGLVPSYRTDCTDTQYF. The CDR3 DNA is TGTGCTAGTGGTTTGGTACCTTCGTACAGAACTGATTGCACAGATACGCAGTATTTT.